This entry concerns a single T cell receptor (beta chain). Its target is not known. The J segment lost 6 bases and the V segment lost 9 bases, leaving 9 bases of the junction unmatched. Germline CDR1 reads WSHSY; CDR2 reads SAAADI. The CDR3 covers 14 residues. The source of the sample is a study of blood T cells in healthy people across ages. Findings of the study overall: Roughly linearly, TCR beta diversity per million T cells fell as age increased. Diversity estimates drawn from one million T cells were deemed underestimates. Researchers said unsorted PBMCs prevented a conclusive naive versus antigen-experienced comparison.

Primers used in a second PCR of about 6 to 11 cycles were a sample-barcoded 5' primer and a J-beta primer mix. All samples gave at least 3 million CDR3-containing paired-end reads. TCRdb re-analysed the 5' RACE reads in MiXCR, keeping a single row per CDR3 protein. The data contain about 1.5 million distinct CDR3 sequences, roughly 40% of them singletons. The specimen was blood. This sequence was found in a young woman in good health. The V gene is TRBV10-2, the J gene TRBJ2-1, with 9 bases aligning to TRBD1. The CDR3 loop reads CASLGQGPFNEQFF. The CDR3 nucleotides read TGCGCCAGTTTGGGACAGGGACCGTTCAATGAGCAGTTCTTC.